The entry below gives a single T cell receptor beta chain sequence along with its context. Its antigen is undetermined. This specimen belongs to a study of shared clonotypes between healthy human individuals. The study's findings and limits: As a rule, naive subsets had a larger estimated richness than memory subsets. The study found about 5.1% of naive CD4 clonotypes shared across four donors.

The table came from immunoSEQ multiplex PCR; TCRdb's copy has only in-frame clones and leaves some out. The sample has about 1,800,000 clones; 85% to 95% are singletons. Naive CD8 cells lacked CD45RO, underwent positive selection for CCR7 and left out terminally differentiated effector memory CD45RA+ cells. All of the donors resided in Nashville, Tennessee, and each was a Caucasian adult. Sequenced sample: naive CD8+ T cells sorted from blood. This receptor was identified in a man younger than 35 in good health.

DNA of the CDR3: TGTGCCAGCAGTTTAGGCCCCGGCAGCGGGAGAGGTCTACACGAGCAGTACTTC. The encoded protein is CASSLGPGSGRGLHEQYF. The chain employs TRBV27 and TRBJ2-7; 8 bases line up with TRBD2. Germline values: CDR1 MNHEY, CDR2 SMNVEV (reference sequence). V lost 2 bases and J lost 5; bases outside the gene matches: 17. CDR3 length: 18 residues.